This T cell receptor (beta chain) emerged from a study of Graves' ophthalmopathy and Graves' hyperthyroidism. The CDR3 loop spans 15 amino acids. Beta-chain TCR CDR3 regions were amplified from RNA transcripts. RT-PCR in the first round used HTBI primers; a second-round multiplex PCR followed. Each CDR3 protein gets one entry after TCRdb re-called the multiplex PCR reads with MiXCR. The table includes 500,000 to 800,000 distinct CDR3 sequences, 35% to 50% detected once. Patients were diagnosed from clinical symptoms, serum thyroxine, TRAb, thyroid ultrasound and orbital computed tomography. Remarks on this clonotype: This sequence may be a read error, since a much larger clone differs from it by one base.

The sequence came from an adult man with Graves' ophthalmopathy. Material for sequencing was peripheral blood. V usage is TRBV12-3 or TRBV12-4 and J usage is TRBJ1-1; no reliable D call. This chain's CDR3 is CARSIDSGSYTEAFF. CDR3 DNA: TGTGCCCGCAGTATCGACTCCGGATCGTACACTGAAGCTTTCTTT.